This entry concerns a single T cell receptor (beta chain). As yet, its antigen is unknown. The germline V gene encodes CDR1 DFQATT and CDR2 SNEGSKA (reference sequence). The CDR3 has 15 residues. V lost 3 bases and J lost 3; bases outside the gene matches: 7. Profiled with immunoSEQ multiplex PCR; TCRdb holds only in-frame clones, not every one. The sample contains over 100,000 clones, roughly 75% of which appear only once. The entry originates in a study of Ad26.COV2.S vaccination and SARS-CoV-2 variants. Points from the study as a whole: Ad26.COV2.S recipients had broader spike-specific TCRs (P = 0.0014).

This TCR was recovered from a human donor who had recovered from COVID-19. This chain links TRBV20-1 with TRBJ2-2; TRBD2 agrees at 7 bases. The source material was peripheral blood, sampled after recovery from COVID-19. CDR3 region: CSASEAGYHTGELFF. The DNA of the CDR3 is TGCAGTGCTAGTGAAGCGGGGTATCACACCGGGGAGCTGTTTTTT.